This T cell receptor beta chain was observed in a study of OX40 agonist ivuxolimab in advanced cancers. Study context: Patients received intravenous ivuxolimab every 2 weeks at 0.01 to 10 mg/kg.

Sequencing used immunoSEQ multiplex PCR; TCRdb keeps in-frame clones, though not all of them. This table has roughly 87,000 clones, just over 90% appearing once. The V end lost 6 bases, the J end lost 1 base, and 5 bases lay between the germline ends. This CDR3 spans 12 amino acids. The germline V gene encodes CDR1 MNHNS and CDR2 SASEGT. This receptor was taken from an adult with an advanced solid tumor such as melanoma, head and neck, liver or kidney cancer. The chain uses TRBV6-1 and TRBJ2-3, with unresolved D. The material was CD4+ or CD8+ T cells sorted from blood, obtained in a trial of the OX40 agonist ivuxolimab. CDR3 loop: CASSHRTDTQYF. The CDR3 DNA is TGTGCCAGCAGCCACCGCACAGATACGCAGTATTTT.